Detailed here is one T cell receptor (beta chain). This sample was included in a study of control samples from healthy donors and cancer patients. The germline V gene encodes CDR1 MNHEY and CDR2 SMNVEV (reference sequence). The length of the CDR3 is 12 residues. The V end lost 6 bases, the J end lost 0 bases, and 5 bases lay between the germline ends. Clones were read by immunoSEQ multiplex PCR, and TCRdb kept only the in-frame ones, dropping some. The sample contains roughly 370,000 clones, around nine tenths of which appear only once. Sequencing was carried out using PBMCs. The chain is built from TRBV27 and TRBJ2-5, with D unclear. The clonotype was recovered from a man aged 35 to 55 with head and neck cancer. For the CDR3, the DNA is TGTGCCAGCAGCTCCAACCAAGAGACCCAGTACTTC. The encoded protein is CASSSNQETQYF.